The 13 T cell receptor beta chains below all came from one sample that was sequenced in a study of blood T cell repertoires in COVID-19. Some clones are missing from TCRdb's copy, which holds only in-frame ones; the method was immunoSEQ multiplex PCR. The top ten clones hold less than 2% of a sample with more than 85,000 clones, approximately 91% of them seen once. Sequencing was carried out using peripheral blood. Receptors originate from a man aged 60-69 years with acute or convalescent COVID-19.

The rearrangement uses TRBV11-3 and TRBJ2-7, with 8 bases matching TRBD1. The CDR3 runs to 13 residues. V lost 3 bases to trimming and J lost 7 bases; unmatched junction nucleotides: 5. From germline, CDR1 is SGHNT and CDR2 YENEEA. The CDR3: CASSFGTGGEQYF. The CDR3 DNA sequence: TGTGCCAGCAGCTTCGGGACAGGTGGTGAGCAGTACTTC. The full variable domain, with the rest looked up from reference TRBV11-3 and TRBJ2-7, is EAGVVQSPRYKIIEKKQPVAFWCNPISGHNTLYWYLQNLGQGPELLIRYENEEAVDDSQLPKDRFSAERLKGVDSTLKIQPAELGDSAVYLCASSFGTGGEQYFGPGTRLTVT.

Only one count was recorded for this clone. The CDR3 loop reads CASSLDSRTVYGYTF. For the CDR3, the DNA is TGTGCCAGCAGCTTAGACTCTCGGACAGTCTATGGCTACACCTTC. This sequence joins TRBV11-2 and TRBJ1-2; a weak D match, TRBD1 (6 bases). The CDR3 is 15 residues long. V shed 0 bases and J shed 4 bases, with 12 bases lying between them. Germline values: CDR1 SGHAT, CDR2 FQNNGV.

This clone was picked up a small number of times. V gene TRBV28 combines with J gene TRBJ2-7; 7 bases line up with TRBD2. The J segment lost 0 bases and the V segment lost 5 bases, leaving 7 bases of the junction unmatched. Germline V gives CDR1 MDHEN, CDR2 SYDVKM. The CDR3 is 15 residues long. The CDR3 spells CASSPPGGGSYEQYF. The CDR3 nucleotides read TGTGCCAGCAGTCCCCCGGGGGGAGGCTCCTACGAGCAGTACTTC. The full variable domain, with the rest looked up from reference TRBV28 and TRBJ2-7, is DVKVTQSSRYLVKRTGEKVFLECVQDMDHENMFWYRQDPGLGLRLIYFSYDVKMKEKGDIPEGYSVSREKKERFSLILESASTNQTSMYLCASSPPGGGSYEQYFGPGTRLTVT.

This chain connects TRBV9 to TRBJ2-7, with 7 positions matching TRBD2. Germline values: CDR1 SGDLS, CDR2 YYNGEE. CDR3 length: 12 residues. V gave up 7 bases and J gave up 6 bases; unmatched junction bases: 7. The CDR3 DNA reads as TGTGCCAGCGGCAGGGAGGGGTCCGAGCAGTACTTC. Amino acids: CASGREGSEQYF.

The chain is built from TRBV5-1 and TRBJ2-5; TRBD2 matches at 8 bases. Germline lookup yields CDR1 SGHRS and CDR2 YFSETQ. Unmatched junction bases numbered 6, after V lost 0 bases and J lost 5 bases. The CDR3 loop spans 15 amino acids. CDR3 protein: CASSLGAGDWETQYF. In DNA form, the CDR3 reads TGCGCCAGCAGCTTGGGAGCGGGAGATTGGGAGACCCAGTACTTC.

This chain uses TRBV12-3 or TRBV12-4 with TRBJ2-2; D gene uncertain. Trimming stripped 2 bases from V and 6 bases from J, with 7 bases between. The CDR3 covers 13 residues. Here the CDR3 reads CASSLLLPGELFF. CDR3 DNA: TGTGCCAGCAGTTTACTATTGCCCGGGGAGCTGTTTTTT.

The chain is built from TRBV4-2 and TRBJ1-2; D not resolved. The germline gives CDR1 LGHNA, CDR2 YNFKEQ. This CDR3 contains 14 residues. Between the trimmed V and J ends, which lost 0 bases and 4 bases, there was a span of 9 bases. The CDR3 sequence is CASSQEAGFYGYTF. CDR3 sequence (DNA): TGTGCCAGCAGCCAAGAGGCAGGTTTCTATGGCTACACCTTC.

A single count supports this clone. The chain uses TRBV24-1 and TRBJ1-4; 8 positions agree with TRBD1. V shed 3 bases, J shed 7 bases, and the junction held 9 bases outside the gene matches. Germline CDR1 reads KGHDR; CDR2 reads SFDVKD. This CDR3 has 16 amino acids. CDR3 nucleotide sequence: TGTGCCACCAGTGATCCGACCGGGACAGGAGTTGAAAAACTGTTTTTT. It is translated as CATSDPTGTGVEKLFF.

The rearrangement uses TRBV27 and TRBJ2-7; D is ambiguous. From germline, CDR1 is MNHEY and CDR2 SMNVEV (reference sequence). CDR3 length equals 13 residues. The ends were cut back, 5 bases at V and 5 bases at J, with 13 bases in the middle. For the CDR3, the DNA is TGTGCCAGCAGTCCCTACCTGATGGACGAGCAGTACTTC. Amino acid sequence: CASSPYLMDEQYF.

The CDR3 spells CASRGGLAGGENIQYF. The DNA for the CDR3 is TGTGCCAGCAGGGGGGGTCTGGCGGGAGGAGAAAACATTCAGTACTTC. The chain joins TRBV2 to TRBJ2-4; TRBD2 agrees at 8 bases. Germline CDR1 is SNHLY and CDR2 is FYNNEI. The CDR3 runs to 16 residues. V shed 6 bases, J shed 5 bases, and the junction held 12 bases outside the gene matches.

The rearrangement joins TRBV7-2 to TRBJ2-7; 11 nucleotides align to TRBD2. Germline assignment: CDR1 SGHTA and CDR2 FQGNSA. V lost 5 bases and J lost 3; bases outside the gene matches: 9. The CDR3 contains 16 residues. The CDR3 DNA reads TGTGCCAGCAGCCTCACTAGCGGGGGTTTCTTCTACGAGCAGTACTTC. It specifies CASSLTSGGFFYEQYF. Based on the CDR3 plus reference TRBV7-2 and TRBJ2-7, the full variable domain is GAGVSQSPSNKVTEKGKDVELRCDPISGHTALYWYRQSLGQGLEFLIYFQGNSAPDKSGLPSDRFSAERTGGSVSTLTIQRTQQEDSAVYLCASSLTSGGFFYEQYFGPGTRLTVT.

The V call is TRBV7-3, the J call TRBJ1-1; D ambiguous. Germline V gene lookup returns CDR1 SGHTA and CDR2 FQGTGA. The germline V and J ends were trimmed by 5 bases and 1 base, with 8 bases remaining between them. The CDR3 consists of 13 residues. CDR3 amino acids: CASSAGTNTEAFF. As DNA, the CDR3 is TGTGCCAGCAGCGCGGGAACGAACACTGAAGCTTTCTTT.

J is TRBJ2-3 and V is TRBV4-3; TRBD1 agrees at 8 bases. This CDR3 is built from 16 residues. Per germline, CDR1 LGHNA and CDR2 YSLEER. V shed 3 bases and J 6 bases; nucleotides not matched to a gene: 11. The DNA for the CDR3 is TGCGCCAGCAGCCACACCGGGACAGGCATGCGGGATACGCAGTATTTT. It codes for CASSHTGTGMRDTQYF.